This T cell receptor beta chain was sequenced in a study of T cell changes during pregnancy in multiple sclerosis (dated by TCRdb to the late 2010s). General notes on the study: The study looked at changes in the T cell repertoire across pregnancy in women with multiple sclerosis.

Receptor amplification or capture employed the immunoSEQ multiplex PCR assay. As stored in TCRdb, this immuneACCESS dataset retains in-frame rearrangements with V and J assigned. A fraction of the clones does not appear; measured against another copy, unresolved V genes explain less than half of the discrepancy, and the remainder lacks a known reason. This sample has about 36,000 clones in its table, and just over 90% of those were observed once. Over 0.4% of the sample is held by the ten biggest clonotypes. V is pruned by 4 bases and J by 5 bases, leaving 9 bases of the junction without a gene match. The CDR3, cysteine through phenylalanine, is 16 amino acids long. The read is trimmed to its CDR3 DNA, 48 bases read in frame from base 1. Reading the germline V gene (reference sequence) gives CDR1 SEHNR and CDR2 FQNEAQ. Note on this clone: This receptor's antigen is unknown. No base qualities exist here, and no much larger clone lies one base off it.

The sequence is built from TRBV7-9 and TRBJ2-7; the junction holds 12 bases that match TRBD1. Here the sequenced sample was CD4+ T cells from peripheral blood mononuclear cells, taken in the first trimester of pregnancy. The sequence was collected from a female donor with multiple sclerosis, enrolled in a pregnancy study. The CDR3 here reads CASSYATGTGGNEQYF. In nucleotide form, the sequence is TGTGCCAGCAGCTACGCCACCGGGACAGGGGGCAACGAGCAGTACTTC.